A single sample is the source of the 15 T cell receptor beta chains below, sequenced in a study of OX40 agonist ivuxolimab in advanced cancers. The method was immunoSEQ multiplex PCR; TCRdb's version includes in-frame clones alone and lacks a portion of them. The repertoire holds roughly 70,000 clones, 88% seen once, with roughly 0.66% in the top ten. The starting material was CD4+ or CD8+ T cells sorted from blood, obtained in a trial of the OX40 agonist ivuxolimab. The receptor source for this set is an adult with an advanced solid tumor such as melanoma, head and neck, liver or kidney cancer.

The CDR3 DNA reads as TGTGCCAGCAGCTTTGAGACATCCTATGGCTACACCTTC. Residues: CASSFETSYGYTF. This chain links TRBV5-4 with TRBJ1-2, with D hard to call. The germline V gene encodes CDR1 SGHNT and CDR2 YYREEE (reference sequence). Trimming stripped 2 bases from V and 4 bases from J, with 9 bases between. The CDR3 extends over 13 amino acids.

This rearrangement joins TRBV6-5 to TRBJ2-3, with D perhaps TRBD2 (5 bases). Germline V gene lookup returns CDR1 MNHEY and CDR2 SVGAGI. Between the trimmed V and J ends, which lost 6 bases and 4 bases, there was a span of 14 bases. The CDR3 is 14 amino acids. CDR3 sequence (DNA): TGTGCCAGCAGGGTAGGAGGTTTCCCAGATACGCAGTATTTT. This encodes CASRVGGFPDTQYF.

CDR3 nucleotide sequence: TGCGCCAGCAGCTCCGCAGGGGACTATGGCTACACCTTC. The encoded protein is CASSSAGDYGYTF. V and J are TRBV5-1 and TRBJ1-2; tentative D call: TRBD1 (6 bases). The CDR3 spans 13 residues. V lost 3 bases, J lost 3 bases, and 9 bases lay in between. Germline CDR1 reads SGHRS; CDR2 reads YFSETQ.

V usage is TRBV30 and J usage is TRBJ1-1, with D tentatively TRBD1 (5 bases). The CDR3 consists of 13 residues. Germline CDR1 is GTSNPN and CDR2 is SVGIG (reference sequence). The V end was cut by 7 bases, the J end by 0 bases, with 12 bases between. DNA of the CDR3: TGTGCCTCAGCTAGACAGATGAACACTGAAGCTTTCTTT. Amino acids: CASARQMNTEAFF.

CDR3 sequence reads: CASRGQGNQPQHF. CDR3 nucleotide sequence: TGTGCCAGCAGGGGACAGGGCAATCAGCCCCAGCATTTT. The V gene is TRBV2, the J gene TRBJ1-5; 8 nucleotides line up with TRBD1. The CDR3 totals 13 residues. CDR1 and CDR2 (germline): SNHLY, FYNNEI. V lost 6 bases to trimming and J lost 2 bases; unmatched junction nucleotides: 0.

CDR3 in DNA: TGTGCCAGCAGCCCCTCCTTCCGTCAGGCGTATGGCTACACCTTC. This translates into CASSPSFRQAYGYTF. The V call is TRBV27, the J call TRBJ1-2, with unresolved D. V lost 6 bases and J 5 bases, leaving 19 bases between the germline ends. Germline V gene lookup returns CDR1 MNHEY and CDR2 SMNVEV (reference sequence). The CDR3 covers 15 residues.

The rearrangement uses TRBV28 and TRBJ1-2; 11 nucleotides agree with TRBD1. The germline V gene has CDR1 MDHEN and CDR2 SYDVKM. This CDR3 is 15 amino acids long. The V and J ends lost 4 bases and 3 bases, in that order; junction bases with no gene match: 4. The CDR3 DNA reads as TGTGCCAGCAGTTCCTGGACAGGGGGCCACTATGGCTACACCTTC. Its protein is CASSSWTGGHYGYTF.

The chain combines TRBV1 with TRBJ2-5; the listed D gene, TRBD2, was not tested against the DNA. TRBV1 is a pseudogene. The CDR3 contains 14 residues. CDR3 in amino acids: CTSSRAGARGDQYF. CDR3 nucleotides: TGCACCAGCAGCCGCGCGGGGGCTAGGGGGGACCAGTACTTC.

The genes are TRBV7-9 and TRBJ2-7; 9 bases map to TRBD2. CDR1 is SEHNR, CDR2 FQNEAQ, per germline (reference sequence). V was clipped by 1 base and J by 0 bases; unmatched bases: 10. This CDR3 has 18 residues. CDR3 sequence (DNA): TGTGCCAGCAGCTTAGGCTTTACTAGCGGGTTTAGCTCCTACGAGCAGTACTTC. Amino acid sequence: CASSLGFTSGFSSYEQYF.

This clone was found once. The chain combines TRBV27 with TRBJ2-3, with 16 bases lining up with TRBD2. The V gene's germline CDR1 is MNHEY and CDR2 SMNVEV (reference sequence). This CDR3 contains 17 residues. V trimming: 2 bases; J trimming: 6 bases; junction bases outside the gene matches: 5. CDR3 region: CASSLLGTSGRADTQYF. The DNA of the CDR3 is TGTGCCAGCAGTTTACTGGGGACTAGCGGGAGGGCGGATACGCAGTATTTT.

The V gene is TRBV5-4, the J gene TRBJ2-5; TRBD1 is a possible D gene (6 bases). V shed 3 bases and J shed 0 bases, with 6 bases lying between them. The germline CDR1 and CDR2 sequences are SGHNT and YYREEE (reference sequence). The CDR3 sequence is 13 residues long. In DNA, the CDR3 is TGTGCCAGCAGCTGGGACAACCAAGAGACCCAGTACTTC. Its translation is CASSWDNQETQYF.

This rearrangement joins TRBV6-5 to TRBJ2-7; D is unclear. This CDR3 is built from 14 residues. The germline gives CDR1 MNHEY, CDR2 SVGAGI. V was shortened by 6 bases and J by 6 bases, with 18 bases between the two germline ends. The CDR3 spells CASRYPTSSGEQYF. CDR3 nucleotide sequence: TGTGCCAGCAGATATCCGACGAGCTCCGGCGAGCAGTACTTC.

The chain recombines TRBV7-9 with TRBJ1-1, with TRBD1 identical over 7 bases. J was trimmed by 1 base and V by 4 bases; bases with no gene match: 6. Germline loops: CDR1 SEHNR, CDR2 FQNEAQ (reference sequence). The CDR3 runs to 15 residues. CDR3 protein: CASSSSDRRNTEAFF. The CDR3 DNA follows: TGTGCCAGCAGCTCGTCGGACAGGAGGAACACTGAAGCTTTCTTT. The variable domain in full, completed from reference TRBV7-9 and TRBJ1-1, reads DTGVSQNPRHKITKRGQNVTFRCDPISEHNRLYWYRQTLGQGPEFLTYFQNEAQLEKSRLLSDRFSAERPKGSFSTLEIQRTEQGDSAMYLCASSSSDRRNTEAFFGQGTRLTVV.

The CDR3 nucleotides read TGTGCCAGCAGTGAAATCGTTGGTGGGCGGCAGTATTTT. Its protein product is CASSEIVGGRQYF. The chain carries TRBV6-1 and TRBJ2-3; no firm D call. The V end was cut by 2 bases, the J end by 11 bases, with 14 bases between. CDR3 length equals 13 residues. Germline assignment: CDR1 MNHNS and CDR2 SASEGT.

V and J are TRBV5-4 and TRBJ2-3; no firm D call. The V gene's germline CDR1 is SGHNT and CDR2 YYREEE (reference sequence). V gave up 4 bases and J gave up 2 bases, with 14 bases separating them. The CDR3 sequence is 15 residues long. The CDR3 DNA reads TGTGCCAGCAGCCCTAGTCTTATATCCACAGATACGCAGTATTTT. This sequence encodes CASSPSLISTDTQYF.